This T cell receptor beta chain was captured in a study of T-cell memory formation after mild COVID-19 (dated by TCRdb to the early 2020s). For context, the study as a whole: TCR sequence clusters from the two donors were largely donor specific. The cohort comprised two young, previously healthy adult volunteers, one female and one male. In a couple of donors, T-cell clones that expanded and contracted after mild COVID-19 were followed by sequencing TCRalpha and TCRbeta repertoires longitudinally.

Overall study outcomes, separate from this receptor: From day 15 to 85, contracting clones showed balanced CD4/CD8 phenotypes, whereas a second wave of clones that expanded from day 15 to 37 leaned towards CD4+. Contracting CD4+ clones were located mainly in the CM and EM memory subsets, whereas CD8+ clones were found to be enriched in EMRA. Whether the second-wave clones peaking on day 37 were SARS-CoV-2 specific was not confirmed. The study covered only a couple of mild cases, and larger cohorts including severe cases with pre-infection samples were considered necessary. The detection of some responding clones in pre-infection memory suggests that pre-existing cross-reactive memory T cells joined the SARS-CoV-2 response.

Instrument on record: Illumina NovaSeq 6000. TCRalpha and TCRbeta cDNA libraries were constructed by 5'RACE with constant-segment primers, with sample barcodes and unique molecular identifiers being introduced. RNA was extracted from every sample with Trizol reagent. Library amplification was performed in two PCR steps, and a second sample barcode and Illumina TruSeq adapters were introduced in the second step. The libraries were sequenced on an Illumina NovaSeq using 2 x 150 bp paired-end reads. The authors processed their data as follows. With migec v1.2.7, reads were demultiplexed and then collapsed into UMI-guided consensus sequences. Using mixcr v2.1.11, UMI consensuses were aligned to TRA and TRB V and J templates and then assembled into clonotypes. Clonotypes were classified as expanded or contracted when called significant by both edgeR and NoisET, with noise models trained on biological replicates. For edgeR calls, a false discovery rate-adjusted p below 0.01 and a log2 fold-change threshold of 1 were applied. As an exploratory analysis of dynamics, PCA with hierarchical clustering was applied to max-normalized trajectories of the 1000 most abundant clonotypes. The CD4 or CD8 phenotype of responding clones was assigned using the separately sequenced CD4+ and CD8+ repertoires. Through fastp at Q25 and MiXCR, TCRdb rebuilt clones from the public reads, retaining in-frame beta chains. For every CDR3 protein sequence, its rows merge into one entry that carries the most common genes and DNA. These V and J calls rely on TCRdb rather than the paper's analysis. The sample yields tens of thousands of distinct CDR3 sequences; 10% to 15% were counted once. The leading ten clones occupy approximately 26% of the sample.

Ends trimmed: V by 6 bases, J by 4 bases; bases unmatched to a gene: 12. The germline V gene encodes CDR1 MNHEY and CDR2 SVGAGI. Inclusive of the bounding cysteine and phenylalanine, the CDR3 is 16 residues long. Of all the DNA, just the CDR3 is kept, 48 bases in frame from base 1. This clonotype showed up just a few times. It has no known antigen specificity. Base qualities were left out, and no much larger clone turns up one base away. PBMCs were isolated by Ficoll-Paque density gradient centrifugation. Sequencing was carried out using PBMCs or a T cell subset sorted from them (not recorded which). The source is an adult woman who had mild COVID-19 (a few samples of this study predate the infection). The sample titles of this study are shuffled in the database, so cell type and time point are left out; the donor was told from shared clones. The chain employs TRBV6-5 and TRBJ1-1; 9 central bases correspond to TRBD1. The CDR3: CASSRAGTGFITEAFF. The DNA sequence is given as TGTGCCAGCAGCCGGGCCGGGACAGGGTTCATCACTGAAGCTTTCTTT.